One and the same sample provided the 8 T cell receptor beta chains below, sequenced in a study of long-term antiretroviral therapy in people with HIV. Researchers ran immunoSEQ v3.0 at survey level. Profiled with immunoSEQ multiplex PCR; TCRdb holds only in-frame clones, not every one. The sample lists about 28,000 clones; more than 85% were seen once. The specimen comprised unsorted PBMCs, sampled 2 years after starting antiretroviral therapy. These receptors all stem from a man aged 45 to 65 with HIV.

This clone has more than one count but fewer than ten. J is TRBJ2-1 and V is TRBV7-9, with 9 bases fitting TRBD2. Germline CDR1 and CDR2: SEHNR and FQNEAQ (reference sequence). The CDR3 covers 17 residues. With 3 bases clipped from V and 2 bases from J, the junction kept 8 bases outside the gene matches. In nucleotides, the CDR3 is TGTGCCAGCAGCTTGAGAGGGCGGGAGGGGACCTACAATGAGCAGTTCTTC. Residues: CASSLRGREGTYNEQFF.

This clone was detected only a few times. The chain has TRBV19 and TRBJ1-3; D gene ambiguous. V lost 3 bases and J 0 bases, leaving 6 bases between the germline ends. The CDR3 is 14 amino acids. Germline CDR1 is LNHDA and CDR2 is SQIVND (reference sequence). In nucleotides, the CDR3 is TGTGCCAGTAGTATGGGAAGCTCTGGAAACACCATATATTTT. The encoded protein is CASSMGSSGNTIYF. The full variable domain, completed using reference TRBV19 and TRBJ1-3, is DGGITQSPKYLFRKEGQNVTLSCEQNLNHDAMYWYRQDPGQGLRLIYYSQIVNDFQKGDIAEGYSVSREKKESFPLTVTSAQKNPTAFYLCASSMGSSGNTIYFGEGSWLTVV.

J is TRBJ2-7 and V is TRBV7-3; tentatively, D is TRBD1 or TRBD2 (5 bases each). V was cut by 5 bases and J by 1 base, with 15 bases left in between. This CDR3 has 15 amino acids. Germline V gene data show CDR1 as SGHTA and CDR2 as FQGTGA. The CDR3 nucleotides are TGTGCCAGCAGCACCGGACCTGGGGGTTCCTACGAGCAGTACTTC. As protein: CASSTGPGGSYEQYF.

The V gene is TRBV18, the J gene TRBJ2-7; D could derive from TRBD1 or TRBD2 (5 bases each). The V gene lost 6 bases and the J gene lost 0 bases, with 15 bases spanning the gap. The CDR3 length is 15 residues. CDR1 is KGHSH, CDR2 LQKENI, per germline. CDR3 DNA: TGTGCCAGCTCTGGGACGGACACGAGCTCCTACGAGCAGTACTTC. It yields the protein CASSGTDTSSYEQYF. The variable domain in full, with the rest retrieved from reference TRBV18 and TRBJ2-7, is NAGVMQNPRHLVRRRGQEARLRCSPMKGHSHVYWYRQLPEEGLKFMVYLQKENIIDESGMPKERFSAEFPKEGPSILRIQQVVRGDSAAYFCASSGTDTSSYEQYFGPGTRLTVT.

This chain joins TRBV4-2 and TRBJ1-1, with D possibly matching TRBD1 (5 bases). Trimming took off 5 bases at V and 5 bases at J, with 21 bases between the two ends. Germline V lookup: CDR1 LGHNA, CDR2 YNFKEQ. CDR3 size: 16 residues. This CDR3 is CASSAGTGLKGTEAFF. In DNA form, the CDR3 reads TGTGCCAGCAGCGCTGGGACGGGGTTGAAGGGAACTGAAGCTTTCTTT.

The chain couples TRBV19 to TRBJ1-5, with D maybe TRBD1 (5 bases). This CDR3 region has 16 residues. The V gene's germline CDR1 is LNHDA and CDR2 SQIVND (reference sequence). The ends were cut back, 6 bases at V and 3 bases at J, with 18 bases in the middle. This CDR3 is CASRKGGDSNNQPQHF. CDR3 bases: TGTGCCAGTAGAAAGGGTGGAGACAGCAACAATCAGCCCCAGCATTTT.

The chain joins TRBV4-3 to TRBJ2-5, with TRBD2 matching over 13 bases. The V and J ends lost 5 bases and 2 bases, in that order; junction bases with no gene match: 11. This CDR3 is built from 18 residues. The germline V gene encodes CDR1 LGHNA and CDR2 YSLEER. CDR3 nucleotides: TGCGCCAGCAGCACGCGACTAGCGGGAGGCATAATTCAAGAGACCCAGTACTTC. As protein: CASSTRLAGGIIQETQYF.

This chain joins TRBV6-5 and TRBJ1-5, with a possible D match to TRBD1 (5 bases). The germline V gene encodes CDR1 MNHEY and CDR2 SVGAGI. Trimming took off 8 bases at V and 7 bases at J, with 15 bases between the two ends. The CDR3 spans 13 residues. CDR3 sequence reads: CASRRGDLQPQHF. CDR3 coding DNA: TGTGCCAGCCGACGAGGGGATTTGCAGCCCCAGCATTTT.